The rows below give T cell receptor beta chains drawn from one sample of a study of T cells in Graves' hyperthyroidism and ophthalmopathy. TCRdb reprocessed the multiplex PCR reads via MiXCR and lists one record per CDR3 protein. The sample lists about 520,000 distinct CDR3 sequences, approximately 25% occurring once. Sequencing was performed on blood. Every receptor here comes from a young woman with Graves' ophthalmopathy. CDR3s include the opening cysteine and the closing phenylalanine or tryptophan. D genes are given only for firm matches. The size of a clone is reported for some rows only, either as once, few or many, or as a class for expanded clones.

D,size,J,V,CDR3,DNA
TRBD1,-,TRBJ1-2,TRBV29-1,CSVDKQGAYGYTF,TGCAGCGTTGATAAACAGGGGGCCTATGGCTACACCTTC
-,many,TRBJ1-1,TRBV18,CASLGRIDSEAFF,TGTGCCAGTTTAGGTAGGATTGACTCTGAAGCTTTCTTT
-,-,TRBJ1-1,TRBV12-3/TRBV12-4,CASSFGGFGDTEAFF,TGTGCCAGCAGTTTTGGGGGTTTCGGGGACACTGAAGCTTTCTTT
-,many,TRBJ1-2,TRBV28,CASSADTYGYTF,TGTGCCAGCAGTGCCGACACATATGGCTACACCTTC
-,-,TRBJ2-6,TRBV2,CASASFISGVLSGANVLTF,TGTGCCAGCGCATCTTTCATTTCAGGGGTCCTCTCTGGGGCCAACGTCCTGACTTTC
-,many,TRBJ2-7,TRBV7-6,CASSRIYRDTHEQYF,TGTGCCAGCAGCAGAATCTACAGGGACACTCACGAGCAGTACTTC
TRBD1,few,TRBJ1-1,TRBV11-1,CASSPRDRGKNTEAFF,TGTGCCAGCAGCCCCCGGGACAGGGGAAAGAACACTGAAGCTTTCTTT
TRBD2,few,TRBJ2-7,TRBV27,CASRGLAGVGFYEQYF,TGTGCCAGCAGGGGACTAGCGGGAGTGGGATTCTACGAGCAGTACTTC
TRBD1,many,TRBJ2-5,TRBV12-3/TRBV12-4,CASSFQGAYEETQYF,TGTGCCAGCAGTTTTCAGGGGGCGTATGAAGAGACCCAGTACTTC
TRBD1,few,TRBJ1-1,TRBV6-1,CASTLNSGQGIAEAFF,TGTGCCAGCACCCTCAACTCGGGACAGGGAATCGCTGAAGCTTTCTTT
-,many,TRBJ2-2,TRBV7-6,CAKRDSYTGELFF,TGTGCCAAACGGGACTCCTACACCGGGGAGCTGTTTTTT